The 11 T cell receptor beta chains below were found in one sample sequenced in a study of blood T cell repertoires in COVID-19. The protocol was immunoSEQ multiplex PCR, while the TCRdb copy is restricted to in-frame clones and leaves out a portion. The sample comprises a few hundred thousand clones, roughly 92% of which are singletons, and more than 0.85% rests with the top ten. The specimen was PBMCs or T cells enriched from blood (not recorded which). These receptors were taken from a woman between 40 and 50 years old who had been exposed to COVID-19.

This chain's CDR3 is CASRSFTDTQYF. In DNA form, the CDR3 reads TGTGCCAGCCGTTCCTTCACAGATACGCAGTATTTT. This chain joins TRBV6-5 and TRBJ2-3; D ambiguous. CDR1 is MNHEY, CDR2 SVGAGI, per germline. There are 12 residues in the CDR3. With 8 bases removed from V and 2 bases from J, the gap between germline ends came to 8 bases.

The CDR3 bases are TGTGCTAGTGGTACCCTTTCAGGGATGGACGAGCAGTACTTC. Its translation: CASGTLSGMDEQYF. The chain uses TRBV12-5 and TRBJ2-7, with TRBD1 as a possible D gene (5 bases). Deletions cut 5 bases from V and 5 bases from J, with 16 bases between. CDR1 is LGHNT, CDR2 FRNRAP, per germline. This CDR3 has 14 amino acids. The full variable domain, its missing parts supplied by reference TRBV12-5 and TRBJ2-7, is DARVTQTPRHKVTEMGQEVTMRCQPILGHNTVFWYRQTMMQGLELLAYFRNRAPLDDSGMPKDRFSAEMPDATLATLKIQPSEPRDSAVYFCASGTLSGMDEQYFGPGTRLTVT.

The CDR3 loop reads CASSSGGFDYGYTF. CDR3 bases: TGTGCCAGCAGTTCAGGGGGGTTTGACTATGGCTACACCTTC. V is TRBV7-8 and J is TRBJ1-2, with 7 bases fitting TRBD1. Germline CDR1 is SGHVS and CDR2 is FQNEAQ. The length of the CDR3 is 14 residues. J gave up 3 bases and V 6 bases, and 7 bases lay outside the gene matches. The whole variable domain, remainder taken from reference TRBV7-8 and TRBJ1-2, is GAGVSQSPRYKVAKRGQDVALRCDPISGHVSLFWYQQALGQGPEFLTYFQNEAQLDKSGLPSDRFFAERPEGSVSTLKIQRTQQEDSAVYLCASSSGGFDYGYTFGSGTRLTVV.

Notes on this clone: One junction end does not reproduce the germline sequence, and a read error may be involved. The rearrangement joins TRBV18 to TRBJ1-1; a weak D match, TRBD1 (6 bases). CDR3 length equals 16 residues. Germline V lookup: CDR1 KGHSH, CDR2 LQKENI. The CDR3 sequence is CASSPWGGSMNTEAFF. The CDR3 DNA sequence: TGTGCCAGCTCGCCTTGGGGGGGCTCGATGAACACTGAGGCTTTCTTT.

This clone was observed a single time. The rearrangement joins TRBV6-5 to TRBJ2-1; 14 nucleotides align to TRBD2. The V segment lost 9 bases and the J segment 8 bases; nucleotides outside the gene matches: 9. This CDR3 region has 15 residues. The germline V gene encodes CDR1 MNHEY and CDR2 SVGAGI. CDR3 bases: TGTGCCAGTTCTCCCGGACTAGCGGGAGGTTATGAGCAGTTCTTC. Protein product: CASSPGLAGGYEQFF.

The chain has TRBV15 and TRBJ2-1, with D tentatively TRBD1 (6 bases). Germline V CDR1 and CDR2: LNHNV, YYDKDF (reference sequence). This CDR3 has 14 amino acids. Trimming stripped 5 bases from V and 8 bases from J, with 16 bases between. The CDR3 loop reads CATSGDTLRDEQFF. CDR3 nucleotides: TGTGCCACCAGCGGGGACACCCTAAGGGATGAGCAGTTCTTC.

The chain has TRBV18 and TRBJ1-1; D unclear. CDR3 length: 16 amino acids. Germline V gene data show CDR1 as KGHSH and CDR2 as LQKENI. Trimming left V 1 base short and J 0 bases short, with 12 bases between. The CDR3 sequence: CASSPRADTMNTEAFF. In nucleotides, the CDR3 is TGTGCCAGCTCACCACGGGCAGACACGATGAACACTGAAGCTTTCTTT.

A single count supports this clone. The V call is TRBV7-2, the J call TRBJ1-2, with a possible D match to TRBD1 (6 bases). This CDR3 is 13 amino acids long. Germline V gives CDR1 SGHTA, CDR2 FQGNSA. The germline V and J ends were trimmed by 6 bases and 5 bases, with 13 bases remaining between them. CDR3 DNA: TGTGCCAGCAGGGTCAGGGGAAGATATGGCTACACCTTC. Residues: CASRVRGRYGYTF.

This chain links TRBV7-8 with TRBJ2-7, with a possible D match to TRBD2 (5 bases). Trimming pared 8 bases from V and 3 bases from J, leaving 14 bases between. The length of the CDR3 is 13 residues. Germline CDR1 SGHVS, CDR2 FQNEAQ. The CDR3 loop reads CASGLGRDYEQYF. The CDR3 DNA reads TGTGCCAGCGGACTCGGCAGAGACTACGAGCAGTACTTC.

J is TRBJ2-7 and V is TRBV6-5, with 8 bases identical to TRBD1. Trimming took 3 bases from V and 2 from J; bases not matched to a gene: 3. CDR1 MNHEY and CDR2 SVGAGI come from the germline V gene. The CDR3 is 14 residues long. The CDR3 reads CASSYLGQAYEQYF. The DNA of the CDR3 is TGTGCCAGCAGTTATTTGGGACAGGCCTACGAGCAGTACTTC.

The chain carries TRBV10-3 and TRBJ2-2, with D perhaps matching TRBD2 (7 bases). CDR3 length: 15 residues. The germline gives CDR1 ENHRY, CDR2 SYGVKD. V lost 8 bases to trimming and J lost 4 bases, with 17 bases between them. CDR3 nucleotide sequence: TGTGCCATCCGGGGGGCAGGTCGTACCACCGGGGAGCTGTTTTTT. Translation gives CAIRGAGRTTGELFF.